This TCR beta chain was sequenced during a study of blood T cell repertoires in COVID-19 (dated by TCRdb to about 2020). About the investigation overall: Collaborator samples came from the United States, Italy and Spain and covered acute and convalescent phases of COVID-19. Nearly every sample came with metadata listing a de-identified subject ID, COVID-19 status, age in years and sex. The material from the prospective study consisted of cDNA or gDNA derived from T cells, B-cell-depleted T cells, or PBMCs. Where HLA class I and class II types were available, the types were taken from metadata supplied by the sample provider, not from assay-based typing. The repertoires were released in a freely available public database intended as a resource for research on the immune response to SARS-CoV-2. The dataset comprised deeply sampled blood TCRbeta repertoires from subjects exposed to, actively infected with, or recovered from COVID-19. Samples were obtained from the ongoing ImmuneRACE study (first 160 participants) and from 950 to 1,500 subjects provided by 6 global collaborators.

At one collaborating source in Seattle, patients were enrolled during active infection and were followed longitudinally through the course of disease. Each collaborating institution followed its own protocols to collect whole blood in K2EDTA tubes. Collaborator samples were shipped for TCRbeta analysis as frozen whole blood, isolated PBMCs, or DNA extracted from either sample type. TCRbeta CDR3 regions were amplified from genomic DNA by means of the immunoSEQ Assay, a bias-controlled multiplex PCR. The paper's data handling went like this. Nucleated cell counts per sample were estimated from amplification of reference gene primers within the assay. To quantify the absolute abundance of each unique TCRbeta CDR3 rearrangement, sequence reads were collapsed and filtered. For each sample, productive Simpson clonality was calculated as the square root of Simpson's diversity index across productive rearrangements. The clones in this table, taken by TCRdb from immuneACCESS, are in-frame only. Not every clone is retained; where verified, under half of the shortfall comes from an unresolved V gene, and the cause of the rest is unknown. For V, J and clone size, that table is used; D and trimming come from the DNA. The sample records roughly 180,000 clones, around 80% of which are singletons. The ten biggest clones cover roughly 12% of the sample.

What the study reported, not specific to this receptor: How much clinical and demographic metadata was included differed by source and by participant, and the metadata was provided uncurated.

The CDR3 starts with the cysteine, ends with the phenylalanine, and has 17 residues. The kept DNA is CDR3 alone, 51 bases in frame from the first base. CDR1 and CDR2 were assigned from the germline V gene (reference sequence) as PRHDT and FYEKMQ. Germline trimming: 5 bases from V, 3 bases from J; junction bases outside gene matches: 14. Points on this clone: The target of this receptor is not known. No much larger clone exists at a distance of one base, and base qualities are not known.

The receptor was derived from a woman older than 75 with COVID-19, enrolled during active disease. The chain couples TRBV13 to TRBJ2-3, with TRBD1 identical over 7 junction bases. Sequenced: peripheral blood. The bases are TGTGCCAGCAGCCCTACTCAAGGGGGCGACGGTACAGATACGCAGTATTTT. This translates into CASSPTQGGDGTDTQYF.